The clone carrying this T cell receptor (beta chain) was seen ten or more times. Its antigen is not known. The data stem from a study of T-cell memory formation after mild COVID-19. In the study overall: The study found TCR clusters largely donor specific. General study findings and limits: Day 15 to 85 contractors were CD4/CD8 balanced; later expanders leaned CD4+. Contracting CD4+ clones were located mainly in CM and EM, and CD8+ clones in EMRA.

The germline CDR1 and CDR2 sequences are SGHRS and YFSETQ. The ends lost 4 bases at V and 2 bases at J; junction bases unmatched: 5. This CDR3 region has 14 residues. A single record per CDR3 protein comes from TCRdb applying MiXCR to the 5' RACE reads. The profile shows approximately 290,000 distinct CDR3 sequences, roughly a fifth of them singletons. J is TRBJ2-5 and V is TRBV5-1; 7 bases fit TRBD1. The sequenced sample consisted of PBMCs or a T cell subset sorted from them (not recorded which). The receptor comes from a man aged 18 to 35 who had mild COVID-19 (a few samples of this study predate the infection). Cell type and time point are not known. The CDR3 sequence is CASSLPGQQETQYF. The CDR3 DNA is TGCGCCAGCAGCCTACCGGGACAGCAAGAGACCCAGTACTTC.